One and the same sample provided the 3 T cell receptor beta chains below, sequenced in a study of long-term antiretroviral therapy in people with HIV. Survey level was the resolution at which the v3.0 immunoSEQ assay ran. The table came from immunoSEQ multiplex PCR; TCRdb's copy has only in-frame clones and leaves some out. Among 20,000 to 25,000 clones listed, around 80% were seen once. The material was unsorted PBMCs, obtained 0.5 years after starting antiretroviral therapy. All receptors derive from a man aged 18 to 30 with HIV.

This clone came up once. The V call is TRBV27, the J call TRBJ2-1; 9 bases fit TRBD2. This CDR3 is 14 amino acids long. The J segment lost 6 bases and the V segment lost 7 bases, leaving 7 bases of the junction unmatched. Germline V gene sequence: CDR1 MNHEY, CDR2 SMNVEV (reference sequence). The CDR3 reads CASTTRRGGNEQFF. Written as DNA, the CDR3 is TGTGCCAGCACCACAAGGCGGGGGGGCAATGAGCAGTTCTTC.

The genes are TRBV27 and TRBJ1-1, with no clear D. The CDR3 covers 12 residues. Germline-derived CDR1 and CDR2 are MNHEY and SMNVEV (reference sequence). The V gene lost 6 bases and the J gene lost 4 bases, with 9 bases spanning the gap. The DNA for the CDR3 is TGTGCCAGCAGGGCAGTCAGCACTGAAGCTTTCTTT. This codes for CASRAVSTEAFF.

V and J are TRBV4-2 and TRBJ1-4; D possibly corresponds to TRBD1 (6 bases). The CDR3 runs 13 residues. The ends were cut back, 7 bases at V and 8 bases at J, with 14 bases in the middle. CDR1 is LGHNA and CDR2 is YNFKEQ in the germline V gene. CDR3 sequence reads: CASKLQGTEKLFF. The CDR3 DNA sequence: TGTGCCAGCAAGCTACAGGGAACGGAAAAACTGTTTTTT.